Described below is a single T cell receptor (beta chain) sequence and its context. What it binds is not known. Investigators prepared the TCR beta libraries by applying iRepertoire HTBI primers and Arm-PCR of CDR3 regions. TCRdb fed the multiplex PCR reads into MiXCR, producing one record per CDR3 protein. This table holds 300,000 or so distinct CDR3 sequences, around 20% found once. The entry originates in a study of regulatory T cells in long-lasting Graves disease. Whole-study results and caveats: Patients with persistent disease showed a bias toward TRBV28, TRBJ1-2 and TRBJ2-5.

V shed 2 bases, J shed 6 bases, and the junction held 12 bases outside the gene matches. This CDR3 contains 16 residues. Germline CDR1 and CDR2: SGHRS and YFSETQ. Time point meaning: persistent/refractory GD, antithyroid drugs over 5 years with positive TRAb. PBMCs were the source of the RNA used for TCR sequencing. Patients of an endocrinology department in Xi'an, China, were included. This TCR was recovered from a female donor with Graves disease. V and J are TRBV5-1 and TRBJ2-7; TRBD1 agrees at 9 bases. The starting material was peripheral blood mononuclear cells (PBMCs), obtained when the disease was refractory, from a patient treated with antithyroid drugs. The CDR3 reads CASSFGAGTGLREQYF. For the CDR3, the DNA is TGCGCCAGCAGCTTTGGGGCCGGGACAGGGTTACGCGAGCAGTACTTC. Full variable domain (missing parts from reference TRBV5-1 and TRBJ2-7): KAGVTQTPRYLIKTRGQQVTLSCSPISGHRSVSWYQQTPGQGLQFLFEYFSETQRNKGNFPGRFSGRQFSNSRSEMNVSTLELGDSALYLCASSFGAGTGLREQYFGPGTRLTVT.